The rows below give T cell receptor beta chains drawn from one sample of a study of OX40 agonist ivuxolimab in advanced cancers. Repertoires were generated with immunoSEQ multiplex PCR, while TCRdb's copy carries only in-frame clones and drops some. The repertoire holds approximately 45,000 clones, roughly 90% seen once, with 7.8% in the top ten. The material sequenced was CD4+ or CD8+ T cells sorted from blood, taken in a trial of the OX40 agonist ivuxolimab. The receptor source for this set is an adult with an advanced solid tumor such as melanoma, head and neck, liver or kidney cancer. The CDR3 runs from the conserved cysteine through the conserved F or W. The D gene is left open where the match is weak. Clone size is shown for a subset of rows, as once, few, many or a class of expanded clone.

CDR3aa: CASGSGQGVPNYGYTF; CDR3nt: TGTGCTAGTGGATCCGGACAGGGGGTCCCTAACTATGGCTACACCTTC; abundance: .; j_gene: TRBJ1-2; v_gene: TRBV12-5; d_gene: TRBD1
CDR3aa: CASRQQQGLGNTEAFF; CDR3nt: TGTGCCAGCAGACAGCAACAGGGGCTCGGGAACACTGAAGCTTTCTTT; abundance: once; j_gene: TRBJ1-1; v_gene: TRBV7-2; d_gene: TRBD1
CDR3aa: CASRKSGTDTQYF; CDR3nt: TGTGCCAGCAGGAAAAGCGGCACAGATACGCAGTATTTT; abundance: .; j_gene: TRBJ2-3; v_gene: TRBV6-6; d_gene: .
CDR3aa: CASSYLLGSGSGTGELFF; CDR3nt: TGTGCCAGCAGTTACCTCTTGGGGAGCGGGAGTGGAACCGGGGAGCTGTTTTTT; abundance: .; j_gene: TRBJ2-2; v_gene: TRBV27; d_gene: TRBD2
CDR3aa: CASSTRANTEAFF; CDR3nt: TGTGCCAGCAGTACGAGAGCGAACACTGAAGCTTTCTTT; abundance: .; j_gene: TRBJ1-1; v_gene: TRBV6-4; d_gene: .
CDR3aa: CASSLGQGDRTF; CDR3nt: TGCGCCAGCAGCTTGGGGCAGGGGGACAGGACCTTC; abundance: .; j_gene: TRBJ1-2; v_gene: TRBV5-1; d_gene: TRBD1
CDR3aa: CASSRHGTADQPQHF; CDR3nt: TGTGCCAGTAGTAGGCACGGGACAGCTGATCAGCCCCAGCATTTT; abundance: .; j_gene: TRBJ1-5; v_gene: TRBV19; d_gene: TRBD1
CDR3aa: CASSPRRGFENTEAFF; CDR3nt: TGTGCCAGCTCACCACGTAGAGGGTTTGAGAACACTGAAGCTTTCTTT; abundance: .; j_gene: TRBJ1-1; v_gene: TRBV18; d_gene: .
CDR3aa: CASSPTGPTMNTEAFF; CDR3nt: TGTGCCAGCAGCCCAACAGGGCCCACCATGAACACTGAAGCTTTCTTT; abundance: .; j_gene: TRBJ1-1; v_gene: TRBV7-9; d_gene: .
CDR3aa: CASRQGGGGETQYF; CDR3nt: TGTGCCAGCAGGCAAGGAGGCGGCGGAGAGACCCAGTACTTC; abundance: .; j_gene: TRBJ2-5; v_gene: TRBV5-4; d_gene: .
CDR3aa: CATSSPKLVYNEQFF; CDR3nt: TGTGCCACCAGCTCGCCCAAGCTGGTCTACAATGAGCAGTTCTTC; abundance: .; j_gene: TRBJ2-1; v_gene: TRBV15; d_gene: .
CDR3aa: CASSFTGTGNTEAFF; CDR3nt: TGTGCCAGCAGCTTTACCGGGACAGGGAACACTGAAGCTTTCTTT; abundance: few; j_gene: TRBJ1-1; v_gene: TRBV7-3; d_gene: TRBD1
CDR3aa: CASSRTSGKGGELFF; CDR3nt: TGTGCCAGCAGCCGGACTAGCGGGAAAGGCGGGGAGCTGTTTTTT; abundance: .; j_gene: TRBJ2-2; v_gene: TRBV5-4; d_gene: TRBD2
CDR3aa: CASISPSGSYEQYF; CDR3nt: TGTGCCAGCATTAGTCCTAGCGGGAGTTACGAGCAGTACTTC; abundance: .; j_gene: TRBJ2-7; v_gene: TRBV28; d_gene: TRBD2
CDR3aa: CASSSSTGHQSPLHF; CDR3nt: TGTGCCAGCAGCTCTTCGACAGGGCATCAATCACCCCTCCACTTT; abundance: .; j_gene: TRBJ1-6; v_gene: TRBV7-9; d_gene: TRBD1
CDR3aa: CASSLGPAQETQYF; CDR3nt: TGTGCCAGCAGTTTAGGTCCAGCTCAAGAGACCCAGTACTTC; abundance: .; j_gene: TRBJ2-5; v_gene: TRBV28; d_gene: .
CDR3aa: CSVGREDYGYTF; CDR3nt: TGCAGCGTTGGCAGGGAGGACTATGGCTACACCTTC; abundance: .; j_gene: TRBJ1-2; v_gene: TRBV29-1; d_gene: .
CDR3aa: CASTPIVDTGELFF; CDR3nt: TGCGCCAGCACGCCGATAGTTGACACCGGGGAGCTGTTTTTT; abundance: few; j_gene: TRBJ2-2; v_gene: TRBV4-1; d_gene: .
CDR3aa: CSASSGSWNEQFF; CDR3nt: TGCAGTGCAAGTAGCGGGAGTTGGAATGAGCAGTTCTTC; abundance: .; j_gene: TRBJ2-1; v_gene: TRBV29-1; d_gene: TRBD2
CDR3aa: CASSISTDTQYF; CDR3nt: TGTGCCAGCAGTATAAGCACAGATACGCAGTATTTT; abundance: .; j_gene: TRBJ2-3; v_gene: TRBV28; d_gene: .
CDR3aa: CASSRGQGASNTEAFF; CDR3nt: TGCGCCAGCTCCCGAGGACAGGGGGCCTCGAACACTGAAGCTTTCTTT; abundance: .; j_gene: TRBJ1-1; v_gene: TRBV5-1; d_gene: TRBD1
CDR3aa: CASSLDEGTEAFF; CDR3nt: TGTGCCAGCAGCTTAGATGAGGGGACTGAAGCTTTCTTT; abundance: .; j_gene: TRBJ1-1; v_gene: TRBV7-9; d_gene: .
CDR3aa: CAWTTGGFNEQYF; CDR3nt: TGTGCCTGGACTACAGGGGGTTTCAACGAGCAGTACTTC; abundance: once; j_gene: TRBJ2-7; v_gene: TRBV30; d_gene: TRBD1
CDR3aa: CASSRSPQETQYF; CDR3nt: TGTGCCAGCAGTAGGTCCCCCCAAGAGACCCAGTACTTC; abundance: once; j_gene: TRBJ2-5; v_gene: TRBV25-1; d_gene: .
CDR3aa: CSAGARLAGDGHEQYF; CDR3nt: TGCAGCGCTGGGGCACGACTAGCGGGAGATGGGCACGAGCAGTACTTC; abundance: .; j_gene: TRBJ2-7; v_gene: TRBV29-1; d_gene: TRBD2
CDR3aa: CASSPESDPRVEQYF; CDR3nt: TGCGCCAGCAGCCCGGAGTCGGATCCCCGGGTTGAGCAGTACTTC; abundance: large; j_gene: TRBJ2-7; v_gene: TRBV4-1; d_gene: .
CDR3aa: CASSFFEGLGQETQYF; CDR3nt: TGTGCCAGCAGCTTTTTCGAGGGCCTGGGACAAGAGACCCAGTACTTC; abundance: .; j_gene: TRBJ2-5; v_gene: TRBV7-2; d_gene: .
CDR3aa: CASSLREEGRADTQYF; CDR3nt: TGTGCCAGCAGCTTGAGAGAAGAGGGGAGGGCAGATACGCAGTATTTT; abundance: .; j_gene: TRBJ2-3; v_gene: TRBV11-2; d_gene: TRBD2
CDR3aa: CARSLNRTQKNEKLFF; CDR3nt: TGTGCCAGAAGCTTAAATAGGACACAAAAAAATGAAAAACTGTTTTTT; abundance: .; j_gene: TRBJ1-4; v_gene: TRBV7-5; d_gene: .
CDR3aa: CASKGPARTGYEQYF; CDR3nt: TGTGCCAGCAAGGGACCAGCCCGGACTGGATACGAGCAGTACTTC; abundance: .; j_gene: TRBJ2-7; v_gene: TRBV6-5; d_gene: .
CDR3aa: CASSFGGLAYEQYF; CDR3nt: TGCGCCAGCAGCTTTGGGGGTTTGGCCTACGAGCAGTACTTC; abundance: .; j_gene: TRBJ2-7; v_gene: TRBV5-1; d_gene: .
CDR3aa: CASSPLGGDREQYF; CDR3nt: TGTGCCAGCAGCCCGTTAGGCGGGGATCGCGAGCAGTACTTC; abundance: .; j_gene: TRBJ2-7; v_gene: TRBV14; d_gene: .
CDR3aa: CASSPGSDRDTEAFF; CDR3nt: TGTGCCAGCAGTCCCGGGAGTGACAGGGACACTGAAGCTTTCTTT; abundance: once; j_gene: TRBJ1-1; v_gene: TRBV6-5; d_gene: TRBD1
CDR3aa: CASSHRRGQNTEAFF; CDR3nt: TGTGCCAGCAGCCATCGCAGGGGGCAGAACACTGAAGCTTTCTTT; abundance: .; j_gene: TRBJ1-1; v_gene: TRBV9; d_gene: TRBD1